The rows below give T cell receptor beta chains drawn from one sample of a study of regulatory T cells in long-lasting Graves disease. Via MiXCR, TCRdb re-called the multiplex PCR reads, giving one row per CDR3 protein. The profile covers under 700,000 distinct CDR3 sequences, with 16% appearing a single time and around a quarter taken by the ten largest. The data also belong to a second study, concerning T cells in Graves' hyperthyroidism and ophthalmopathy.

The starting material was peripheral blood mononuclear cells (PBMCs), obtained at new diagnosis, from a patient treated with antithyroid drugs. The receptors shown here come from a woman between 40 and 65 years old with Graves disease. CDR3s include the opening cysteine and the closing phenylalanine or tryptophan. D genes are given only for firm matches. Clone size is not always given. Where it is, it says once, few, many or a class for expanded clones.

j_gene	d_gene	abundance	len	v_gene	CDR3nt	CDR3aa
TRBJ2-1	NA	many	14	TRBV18	TGTGCCAGCTCACCAACGAGTCAGTACAATGAGCAGTTCTTC	CASSPTSQYNEQFF
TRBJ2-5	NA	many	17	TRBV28	TGTGCCAGCAGTTCCCGGTCGGATGACAGGAACCAAGAGACCCAGTACTTC	CASSSRSDDRNQETQYF
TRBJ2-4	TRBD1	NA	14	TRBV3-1	TGTGCCAGCAGCCAGACAGGGCCCAAAAACATTCAGTACTTC	CASSQTGPKNIQYF
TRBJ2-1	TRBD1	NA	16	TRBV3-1	TGTGCCAGCAGCCAAGAAGGCACAGGGGGTAGGAGTGAGCAGTTCTTC	CASSQEGTGGRSEQFF
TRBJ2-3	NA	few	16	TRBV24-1	TGTGCCACCAGTGACCCCGCCGGAGGGAGCACAGATACGCAGTATTTT	CATSDPAGGSTDTQYF
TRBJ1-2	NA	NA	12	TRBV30	TGTGCCTGGAGCCCGGGGACCAATGGCTACACCTTC	CAWSPGTNGYTF
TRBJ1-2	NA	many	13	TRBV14	TGTGCCAGCAGCCAAGAATTGGACTTTGGCTACACCTTC	CASSQELDFGYTF
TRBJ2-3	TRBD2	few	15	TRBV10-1	TGCGCCAGCAGTCGGACTAGCGGGCTCACAGATACGCAGTATTTT	CASSRTSGLTDTQYF
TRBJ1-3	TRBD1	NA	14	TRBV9	TGTGCCAGCAGCGCCCGACAGGGGTGGGACACCATATATTTT	CASSARQGWDTIYF
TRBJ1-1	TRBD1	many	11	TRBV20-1	TGCAGTGCTAGGGGGACAGGGACGTCTTTCTTT	CSARGTGTSFF
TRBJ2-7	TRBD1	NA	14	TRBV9	TGTGCCAGCAGCCCCTGGGACAGGGGCAACGAGCAGTACTTC	CASSPWDRGNEQYF
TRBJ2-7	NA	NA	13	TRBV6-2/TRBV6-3	TGTGCCAGCAGGCCTGACTCTCAGTACGAGCAGTACTTC	CASRPDSQYEQYF
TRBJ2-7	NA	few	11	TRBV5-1	TGCGCCAGCAGGGGCGAGTACGAGCAGTACTTC	CASRGEYEQYF
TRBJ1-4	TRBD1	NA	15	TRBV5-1	TGCGCCAGCAGCGGGGAGGGGGCCGGGAGTGAAAAACTGTTTTTT	CASSGEGAGSEKLFF
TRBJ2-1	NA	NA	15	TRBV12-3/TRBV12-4	TGTGCCAGCAGCCCATCGGGGGGCCTACAAGGGGAGCAGTTCTTC	CASSPSGGLQGEQFF
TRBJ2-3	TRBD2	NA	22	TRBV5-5	TGTGCCGGCAGCCTCTCTTACCAGGGTAGCGGGGCCCCCCGGACAGACACAGATACGCAGTATTTT	CAGSLSYQGSGAPRTDTDTQYF
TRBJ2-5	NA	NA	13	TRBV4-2	TGTGCCAGCAGCCAAGGGGCCGAAGAGACCCAGTACTTC	CASSQGAEETQYF
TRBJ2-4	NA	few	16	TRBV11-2	TGTGCCAGCAGCATAACTCGCGGGGCTGGCAAAAACATTCAGTACTTC	CASSITRGAGKNIQYF
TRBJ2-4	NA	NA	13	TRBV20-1	TGCAGTGCTATCGACAACCGGGGAAACATTCAGTACTTC	CSAIDNRGNIQYF
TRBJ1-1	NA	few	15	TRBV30	TGTGCCTGGAGTGTACGGCGCGTTTTGAACACTGAAGCTTTCTTT	CAWSVRRVLNTEAFF
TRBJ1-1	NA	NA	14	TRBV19	TGTGCCAGTAAGCCGACACCCTCGAACACTGAAGCTTTCTTT	CASKPTPSNTEAFF
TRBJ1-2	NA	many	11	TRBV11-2	TGTGCCAGCAGCCTGATCTATGGCTACACCTTC	CASSLIYGYTF
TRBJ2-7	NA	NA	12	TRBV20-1	TGCAGTGCCACGGACTCCTACCACGAGCAGTACTTC	CSATDSYHEQYF
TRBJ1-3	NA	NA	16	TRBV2	TGTGCCAGCAGTGAAATTGGGGGGAGCTCTGGAAACACCATATATTTT	CASSEIGGSSGNTIYF
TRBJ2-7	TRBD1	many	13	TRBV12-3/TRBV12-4	TGTGCCAGCAGGGACAGGGGGCATAGCGAGCAGTACTTC	CASRDRGHSEQYF
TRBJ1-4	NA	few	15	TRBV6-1	TGTGCCAGTAGACCGACGGGGGTTCTAAGTGAAAAACTGTTTTTT	CASRPTGVLSEKLFF
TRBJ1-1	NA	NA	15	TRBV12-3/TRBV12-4	TGTGCCATCACCGGGGAGGTCCAAATGAACACTGAAGCTTTCTTT	CAITGEVQMNTEAFF
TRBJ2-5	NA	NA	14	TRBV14	TGTGCCAGCAGCCAAGGGGGGGCGAGGGAGACCCAGTACTTC	CASSQGGARETQYF
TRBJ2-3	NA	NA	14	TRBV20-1	TGCAGTGCGGCCGGGACGGGGAGCACAGATACGCTGTATTTT	CSAAGTGSTDTLYF
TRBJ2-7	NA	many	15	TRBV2	TGTGCCAGCGGACCCACAGACATTATCGCCGACGAGCAGTACTTC	CASGPTDIIADEQYF
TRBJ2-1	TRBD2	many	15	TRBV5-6	TGTGCCAGCAGCCCGACTAGCGGCGACCCGAATGAGCAGTTCTTC	CASSPTSGDPNEQFF
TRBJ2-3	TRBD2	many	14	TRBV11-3	TGTGCCAGCAGTCTAGCGGGGGACGTCGATACGCAGTATTTT	CASSLAGDVDTQYF
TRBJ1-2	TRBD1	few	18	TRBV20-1	TGCAGTGCTAGTACCCTCGGGACAGGGGAAGCCCGGGGCTATGGCTACACCTTC	CSASTLGTGEARGYGYTF
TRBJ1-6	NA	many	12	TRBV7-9	TGTGCCAGCAGCTCCTATAATTCACCCCTCCACTTT	CASSSYNSPLHF
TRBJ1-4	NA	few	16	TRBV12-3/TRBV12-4	TGTGCCAGCAGGCATTCGACAGAGACTATAAATGAAAAACTGTTTTTT	CASRHSTETINEKLFF
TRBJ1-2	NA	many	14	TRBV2	TGTGCCAGCAGTGAAGCGCCTGGCCCCTATGGCTACACCTTC	CASSEAPGPYGYTF
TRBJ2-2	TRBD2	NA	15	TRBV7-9	TGTGCCAGCAGACCACTAGCGGGGTACACCGGGGAGCTGTTTTTT	CASRPLAGYTGELFF